This T cell receptor (beta chain) comes out of a study of T-cell memory formation after mild COVID-19. At the level of the study: Largely donor-specific TCR clusters were found.

Each CDR3 protein is one row after TCRdb ran MiXCR on the 5' RACE reads. The table lists some 82,000 distinct CDR3 sequences, about 13% of them singletons. Sequencing was done on a sample of PBMCs or a T cell subset sorted from them (not recorded which). This receptor was identified in a man aged 18 to 29 who had mild COVID-19 (a few samples of this study predate the infection). Cell type and time point are not known.

The CDR3 region has the DNA TGTGCCAGCAGCCGCCTAACACAAATGAACACTGAAGCTTTCTTT. It translates to CASSRLTQMNTEAFF. V is TRBV6-5 and J is TRBJ1-1; D not resolved. Per the germline V gene, CDR1 is MNHEY and CDR2 is SVGAGI. The ends were cut back, 6 bases at V and 0 bases at J, with 14 bases in the middle. CDR3 length: 15 residues.